Each of the 24 T cell receptor beta chains below was sequenced from the same sample in a study of blood T cell repertoires in COVID-19. Sequenced by immunoSEQ multiplex PCR; TCRdb stores in-frame clones only, minus some. The data show over 150,000 clones, roughly 89% seen once. The sample taken for sequencing was peripheral blood. These receptor sequences come from a woman in her seventies with COVID-19, enrolled during active disease.

V gene TRBV27 combines with J gene TRBJ1-2; 9 bases match TRBD1. The CDR3 extends over 15 amino acids. Trimming cost V 5 bases and J 3 bases; bases outside gene matches: 7. The germline V gene encodes CDR1 MNHEY and CDR2 SMNVEV (reference sequence). The CDR3 DNA reads as TGTGCCAGCAGTATTGGGACAGGGAAGGACTATGGCTACACCTTC. It is translated as CASSIGTGKDYGYTF.

The chain recombines TRBV10-3 with TRBJ1-5; 7 bases match TRBD1. CDR1 is ENHRY, CDR2 SYGVKD, per germline. Trimming at V came to 2 bases and at J to 4 bases, leaving 8 bases not matched to a gene. This CDR3 contains 16 residues. Written as DNA, the CDR3 is TGTGCCATCAGTGAGAGAAGGGGGCCGCAGAATCAGCCCCAGCATTTT. Residues: CAISERRGPQNQPQHF.

This clone was seen a single time. CDR3 DNA: TGTGCCAGCAGCTTGGGACTAGCGGGGATCGGGCAGTTCTTC. This gives the protein CASSLGLAGIGQFF. The J gene is TRBJ2-1, the V gene TRBV11-2; 13 bases agree with TRBD2. The CDR3 sequence is 14 residues long. Germline V gene lookup returns CDR1 SGHAT and CDR2 FQNNGV. V lost 3 bases and J lost 12; bases outside the gene matches: 5.

This clone was seen once. CDR3 sequence: CASSFPDTSYEQYF. The CDR3 nucleotides read TGTGCCAGCAGCTTCCCGGACACCTCCTACGAGCAGTACTTC. The rearrangement uses TRBV5-4 and TRBJ2-7; TRBD1 is a possible D gene (5 bases). Germline values: CDR1 SGHNT, CDR2 YYREEE (reference sequence). This CDR3 region has 14 residues. The germline V and J ends were trimmed by 2 bases and 0 bases, with 9 bases remaining between them.

The rearrangement uses TRBV18 and TRBJ2-7; D gene ambiguous. V dropped 2 bases and J dropped 5 bases, with 7 bases sitting between them. CDR1 KGHSH and CDR2 LQKENI come from the germline V gene. The CDR3 sequence is 12 residues long. CDR3 amino acids: CASSPSSHEQYF. In DNA form, the CDR3 reads TGTGCCAGCTCACCATCCAGTCACGAGCAGTACTTC.

The chain recombines TRBV3-1 (or the pseudogene TRBV3-2) with TRBJ1-6; no definite D call. Trimming cost V 0 bases and J 1 base, with 7 bases left between them. Germline CDR1 and CDR2: LGHDT and YNNKEL (reference sequence). The CDR3 totals 16 residues. CDR3 loop: CASSQDEGSYNSPLHF. In DNA form, the CDR3 reads TGTGCCAGCAGCCAAGACGAGGGTTCCTATAATTCACCCCTCCACTTT.

This clone was observed a single time. V gene TRBV28 combines with J gene TRBJ1-1; D is unclear. Germline CDR1 MDHEN, CDR2 SYDVKM. The CDR3 length is 14 residues. V gave up 6 bases and J gave up 0 bases, with 11 bases separating them. The CDR3 region is CASRRSMVNTEAFF. In DNA, the CDR3 is TGTGCCAGCAGGCGCTCGATGGTGAACACTGAAGCTTTCTTT. The entire variable domain, with the rest obtained from reference TRBV28 and TRBJ1-1, is as follows: DVKVTQSSRYLVKRTGEKVFLECVQDMDHENMFWYRQDPGLGLRLIYFSYDVKMKEKGDIPEGYSVSREKKERFSLILESASTNQTSMYLCASRRSMVNTEAFFGQGTRLTVV.

The chain couples TRBV5-1 to TRBJ2-7; D possibly corresponds to TRBD2 (6 bases). The germline V gene encodes CDR1 SGHRS and CDR2 YFSETQ. The CDR3 sequence is 13 residues long. V was clipped by 4 bases and J by 2 bases, with 10 bases between them. CDR3 sequence reads: CASSLGLTYEQYF. CDR3 coding DNA: TGCGCCAGCAGCCTGGGACTGACCTACGAGCAGTACTTC. The full variable domain, its missing parts supplied by reference TRBV5-1 and TRBJ2-7, is KAGVTQTPRYLIKTRGQQVTLSCSPISGHRSVSWYQQTPGQGLQFLFEYFSETQRNKGNFPGRFSGRQFSNSRSEMNVSTLELGDSALYLCASSLGLTYEQYFGPGTRLTVT.

J is TRBJ1-1 and V is TRBV20-1; 7 bases map to TRBD1. V was clipped by 5 bases and J by 11 bases; unmatched bases: 8. This CDR3 contains 11 residues. Germline lookup yields CDR1 DFQATT and CDR2 SNEGSKA (reference sequence). CDR3 region: CSAPHRGKAFF. The CDR3 DNA sequence: TGCAGTGCTCCACACAGGGGAAAGGCTTTCTTT.

A few counts support this clone. The genes are TRBV19 and TRBJ1-2, with TRBD1 as a possible D gene (6 bases). Germline CDR1 reads LNHDA; CDR2 reads SQIVND (reference sequence). This CDR3 has 13 residues. V lost 2 bases and J 8 bases, leaving 12 bases between the germline ends. The CDR3 is CASSINAGEGYTF. The DNA of the CDR3 is TGTGCCAGTAGTATAAATGCAGGGGAAGGCTACACCTTC.

The rearrangement joins TRBV11-2 to TRBJ2-7; D not resolved. Trimming removed 2 bases at V and 2 bases at J, with 4 bases between. Per germline, CDR1 SGHAT and CDR2 FQNNGV. This CDR3 has 12 residues. In DNA, the CDR3 is TGTGCCAGCAGCTTAAGCGCCTACGAGCAGTACTTC. This sequence encodes CASSLSAYEQYF.

V and J are TRBV9 and TRBJ2-1; 8 nucleotides match TRBD1. Germline V gene sequence: CDR1 SGDLS, CDR2 YYNGEE. With 2 bases clipped from V and 4 bases from J, the junction kept 5 bases outside the gene matches. This CDR3 has 15 amino acids. The DNA for the CDR3 is TGTGCCAGCAGCGTGGACAGGGTCTGGTACAATGAGCAGTTCTTC. This translates into CASSVDRVWYNEQFF.

CDR3 DNA sequence: TGTGCCTCTCGGGTGGGTTTAGCTAACTATGGCTACACCTTC. Its protein product is CASRVGLANYGYTF. The V and J genes are TRBV6-5 and TRBJ1-2; D is unresolved. Germline V lookup: CDR1 MNHEY, CDR2 SVGAGI. Trimming took off 11 bases at V and 0 bases at J, with 16 bases between the two ends. CDR3 size: 14 residues.

This chain joins TRBV18 and TRBJ1-5; D is undetermined. V was shortened by 5 bases and J by 1 base, with 6 bases between the two germline ends. Germline V gene data show CDR1 as KGHSH and CDR2 as LQKENI. This CDR3 is built from 13 residues. In DNA form, the CDR3 reads TGTGCCAGCTCAGAGCTAAGCAATCAGCCCCAGCATTTT. It yields the protein CASSELSNQPQHF.

The rearrangement links TRBV12-5 to TRBJ2-1; the match to TRBD2 covers 12 bases. This CDR3 is built from 14 residues. Germline-derived CDR1 and CDR2 are LGHNT and FRNRAP. The ends lost 5 bases at V and 9 bases at J; junction bases unmatched: 5. CDR3 sequence reads: CASGPSGGAGEQFF. CDR3 in DNA: TGTGCTAGTGGTCCTAGCGGGGGGGCGGGTGAGCAGTTCTTC.

This chain joins TRBV7-6 and TRBJ2-2; possibly TRBD1 for D (5 bases). Per germline, CDR1 SGHVS and CDR2 FNYEAQ. This CDR3 has 14 amino acids. V was clipped by 5 bases and J by 2 bases, with 9 bases between them. The CDR3 loop is CASSPQVNTGELFF. The DNA for the CDR3 is TGTGCCAGCAGCCCACAGGTTAACACCGGGGAGCTGTTTTTT.

This chain links TRBV11-2 with TRBJ1-5, with D tentatively TRBD1 (6 bases). With 5 bases removed from V and 6 bases from J, the gap between germline ends came to 23 bases. Germline CDR1 SGHAT, CDR2 FQNNGV. The CDR3 is 17 residues long. The CDR3 spells CASSPGQRGASFQPQHF. DNA of the CDR3: TGTGCCAGCAGCCCGGGACAAAGGGGCGCTTCCTTTCAGCCCCAGCATTTT.

This chain joins TRBV5-1 and TRBJ2-1; possibly TRBD1 for D (6 bases). The CDR3 has 14 residues. CDR1 is SGHRS, CDR2 YFSETQ, per germline. The V gene lost 0 bases and the J gene lost 8 bases, with 12 bases spanning the gap. CDR3 residues: CASSLGGLRDEQFF. CDR3 DNA sequence: TGCGCCAGCAGCTTGGGGGGGCTTAGGGATGAGCAGTTCTTC.

V gene TRBV5-4 combines with J gene TRBJ2-7, with 10 bases that match TRBD1. V shed 4 bases and J 4 bases; nucleotides not matched to a gene: 8. The CDR3 has 15 amino acids. Germline loops: CDR1 SGHNT, CDR2 YYREEE (reference sequence). The chain's CDR3 is CASSSDRGQTYEQYF. CDR3 sequence (DNA): TGTGCCAGCAGCAGTGACAGGGGGCAAACTTACGAGCAGTACTTC.

The V gene is TRBV7-8, the J gene TRBJ2-1, with TRBD2 identical over 8 bases. The CDR3 has 16 residues. Germline lookup yields CDR1 SGHVS and CDR2 FQNEAQ. The J segment lost 1 base and the V segment lost 1 base, leaving 3 bases of the junction unmatched. CDR3 in amino acids: CASSLVGTSSYNEQFF. The CDR3, as DNA: TGTGCCAGCAGCTTAGTAGGGACTAGTTCCTACAATGAGCAGTTCTTC.

V gene TRBV5-4 combines with J gene TRBJ2-7, with 7 bases lining up with TRBD1. Germline V lookup: CDR1 SGHNT, CDR2 YYREEE (reference sequence). This CDR3 contains 15 residues. Trimming removed 0 bases from V and 6 bases from J; junction bases left unmatched: 9. In DNA, the CDR3 is TGTGCCAGCAGCTTGGAGGGACGGACAGGATCCGAGCAGTACTTC. This gives the protein CASSLEGRTGSEQYF.

The rearrangement links TRBV5-1 to TRBJ2-7; TRBD2 agrees at 12 bases. This CDR3 spans 15 amino acids. J gave up 5 bases and V 1 base, and 4 bases lay outside the gene matches. The germline CDR1 and CDR2 sequences are SGHRS and YFSETQ. The chain's CDR3 is CASSLTSSGGDEQYF. In nucleotides, the CDR3 is TGCGCCAGCAGCTTGACGTCTAGCGGGGGGGACGAGCAGTACTTC.

The chain is built from TRBV3-1 (or the pseudogene TRBV3-2) and TRBJ1-1; weak D call: TRBD1 (6 bases). There are 14 residues in the CDR3. The V gene's germline CDR1 is LGHDT and CDR2 YNNKEL (reference sequence). V was pared by 4 bases and J by 5 bases, with 14 bases between. This CDR3 reads CASSPTSGTTEAFF. The CDR3 nucleotides are TGTGCCAGCAGCCCGACAAGTGGGACAACTGAAGCTTTCTTT.

V gene TRBV28 combines with J gene TRBJ2-5; the D gene is possibly TRBD2 (5 bases). From germline, CDR1 is MDHEN and CDR2 SYDVKM. V dropped 5 bases and J dropped 1 base, with 20 bases sitting between them. The CDR3 extends over 17 amino acids. CDR3 bases: TGTGCCAGCAGTACCGTCTGGGATCGGGAACCCCAAGAGACCCAGTACTTC. Protein product: CASSTVWDREPQETQYF.